This TCR beta chain was sequenced in a study of T-cell reconstitution after alpha-beta-depleted transplantation in children. Only a few counts were recorded for this clonotype. Its antigen is not identified. This sample's TCRbeta library carried unique molecular identifier barcodes. Each CDR3 protein gets one entry after TCRdb re-called the PCR reads with MiXCR. Of a few hundred thousand distinct CDR3 sequences listed, under 15% are singletons. The study's findings and limits: As was reported, about two months after transplant, alpha-beta T cells came from several hundred expanded graft clones.

The CDR3 spans 15 residues. CDR1 is SGHTA, CDR2 FQGTGA, per germline. Trimming left V 1 base short and J 2 bases short, with 12 bases between. The chain joins TRBV7-3 to TRBJ2-7; no clear D. The sequence was collected from a male patient between 10 and 17 years old who had a stem cell transplant for acute myeloid leukemia, so the T cells may come from the graft donor. This specimen was PBMCs, mostly from graft donor cells, taken 360 days after TCRalphabeta/CD19-depleted stem cell transplant. CDR3 in amino acids: CASSLMRGPTYEQYF. CDR3 in DNA: TGTGCCAGCAGCTTAATGAGAGGTCCAACCTACGAGCAGTACTTC.